The table lists the clone carrying this T cell receptor (beta chain) with many counts. Its antigen is as yet unknown. This sample is drawn from a study of blood T cells in healthy people across ages. Study-wide points: Age brought a roughly linear fall in TCR beta diversity measured per million T cells.

CDR3 length equals 15 residues. Looked up from germline, CDR1 is MGHRA and CDR2 is YSYEKL. The V end lost 6 bases, the J end lost 7 bases, and 21 bases lay between the germline ends. Alongside a J-beta primer mix, a sample-barcoded 5' primer served in a second PCR lasting roughly 6 to 11 cycles. TCRdb processed the 5' RACE reads anew with MiXCR; each CDR3 protein has one entry. The sample has around 900,000 distinct CDR3 sequences; 29% are singletons. V and J are TRBV4-1 and TRBJ1-2, with D maybe TRBD1 (5 bases). Sequenced: blood. This receptor was obtained from a woman aged 80 or over in good health. Here the CDR3 DNA reads TGCGCCAGCAGGGACCCGGGGGGGAGACGGGTTGGCTACACCTTC. It yields the protein CASRDPGGRRVGYTF.